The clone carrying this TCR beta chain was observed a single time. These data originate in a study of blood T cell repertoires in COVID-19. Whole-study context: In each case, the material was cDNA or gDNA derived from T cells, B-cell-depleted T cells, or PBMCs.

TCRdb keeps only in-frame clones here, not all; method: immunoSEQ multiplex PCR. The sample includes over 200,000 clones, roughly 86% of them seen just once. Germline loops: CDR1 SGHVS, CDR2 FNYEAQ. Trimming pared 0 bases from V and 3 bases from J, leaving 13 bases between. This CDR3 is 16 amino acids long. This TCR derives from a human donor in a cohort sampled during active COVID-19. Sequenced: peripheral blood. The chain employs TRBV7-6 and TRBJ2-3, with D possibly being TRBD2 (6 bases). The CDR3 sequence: CASSLAGGEWTDTQYF. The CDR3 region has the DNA TGTGCCAGCAGCTTAGCCGGGGGAGAGTGGACAGATACGCAGTATTTT.